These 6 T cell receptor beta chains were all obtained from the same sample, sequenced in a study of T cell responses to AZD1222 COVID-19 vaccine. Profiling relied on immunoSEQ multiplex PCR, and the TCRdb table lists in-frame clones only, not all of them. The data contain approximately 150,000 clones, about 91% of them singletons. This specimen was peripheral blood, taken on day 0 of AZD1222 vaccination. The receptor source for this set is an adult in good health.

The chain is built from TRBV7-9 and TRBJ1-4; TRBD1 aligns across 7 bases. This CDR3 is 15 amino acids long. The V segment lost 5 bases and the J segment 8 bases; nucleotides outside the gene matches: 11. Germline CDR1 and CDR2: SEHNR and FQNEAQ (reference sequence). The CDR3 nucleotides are TGTGCCAGCAGCCAAAGGGACAGTACTGTAGAAAAACTGTTTTTT. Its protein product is CASSQRDSTVEKLFF.

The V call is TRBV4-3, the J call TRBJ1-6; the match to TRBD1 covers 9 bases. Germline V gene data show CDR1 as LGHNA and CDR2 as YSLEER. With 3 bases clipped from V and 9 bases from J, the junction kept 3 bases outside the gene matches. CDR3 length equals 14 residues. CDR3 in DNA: TGCGCCAGCAGCCAGACAGGGGGTATTTCACCCCTCCACTTT. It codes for CASSQTGGISPLHF.

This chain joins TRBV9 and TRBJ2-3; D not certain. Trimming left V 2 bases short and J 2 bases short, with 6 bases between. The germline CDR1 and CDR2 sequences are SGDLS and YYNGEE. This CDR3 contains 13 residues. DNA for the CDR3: TGTGCCAGCAGCGTGAGAATCACAGATACGCAGTATTTT. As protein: CASSVRITDTQYF.

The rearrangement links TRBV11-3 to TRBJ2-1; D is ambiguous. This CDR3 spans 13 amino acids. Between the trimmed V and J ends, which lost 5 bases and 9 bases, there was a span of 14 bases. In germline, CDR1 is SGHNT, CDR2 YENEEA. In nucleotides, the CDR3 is TGTGCCAGCAGCCCGGCGGTCCTCGGTGAGCAGTTCTTC. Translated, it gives CASSPAVLGEQFF.

For the CDR3, the DNA is TGTGCCAGCAGCCCCGGGACGGAATATGGCTACACCTTC. Protein product: CASSPGTEYGYTF. This chain joins TRBV7-3 and TRBJ1-2, with D perhaps matching TRBD1 (5 bases). Germline CDR1 and CDR2: SGHTA and FQGTGA. The CDR3 sequence is 13 residues long. Trimming removed 5 bases from V and 5 bases from J, with 12 bases in between.

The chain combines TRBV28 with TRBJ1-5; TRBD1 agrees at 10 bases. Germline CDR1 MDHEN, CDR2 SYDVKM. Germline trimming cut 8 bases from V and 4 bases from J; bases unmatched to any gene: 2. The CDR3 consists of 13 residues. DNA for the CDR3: TGTGCCAGCGGGGACAGGGGAAATCAGCCCCAGCATTTT. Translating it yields CASGDRGNQPQHF. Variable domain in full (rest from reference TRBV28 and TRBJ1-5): DVKVTQSSRYLVKRTGEKVFLECVQDMDHENMFWYRQDPGLGLRLIYFSYDVKMKEKGDIPEGYSVSREKKERFSLILESASTNQTSMYLCASGDRGNQPQHFGDGTRLSIL.